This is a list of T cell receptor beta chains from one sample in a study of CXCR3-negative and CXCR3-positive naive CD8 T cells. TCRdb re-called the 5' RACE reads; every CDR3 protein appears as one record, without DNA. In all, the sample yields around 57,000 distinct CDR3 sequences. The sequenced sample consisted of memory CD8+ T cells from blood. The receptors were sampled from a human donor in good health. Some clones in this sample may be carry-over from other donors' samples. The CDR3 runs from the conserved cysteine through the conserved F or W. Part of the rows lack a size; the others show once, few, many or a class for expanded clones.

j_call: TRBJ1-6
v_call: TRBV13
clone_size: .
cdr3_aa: CASSFSSGRNNSPLHF

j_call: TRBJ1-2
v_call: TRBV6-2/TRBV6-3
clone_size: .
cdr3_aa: CASSYIPPDDTF

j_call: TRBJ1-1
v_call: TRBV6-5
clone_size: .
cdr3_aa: CASTKDSNTEAFF

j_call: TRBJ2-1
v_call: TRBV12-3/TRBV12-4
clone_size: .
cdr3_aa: CASSFGRFNEQFF

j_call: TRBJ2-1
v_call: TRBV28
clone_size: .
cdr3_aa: CASSFPGTSVNEQFF

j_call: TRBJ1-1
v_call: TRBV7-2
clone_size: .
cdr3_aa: CASSSGTVTEAFF

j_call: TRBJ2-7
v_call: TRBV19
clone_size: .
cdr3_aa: CASKPGTGSSYEQYF

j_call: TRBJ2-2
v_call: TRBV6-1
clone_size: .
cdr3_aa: CASRGQGAGTGELFF

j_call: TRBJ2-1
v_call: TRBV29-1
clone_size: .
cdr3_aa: CIVESPERNSYNEQFF

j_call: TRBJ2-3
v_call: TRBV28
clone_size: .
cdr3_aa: CASTWTSGTDTQYF

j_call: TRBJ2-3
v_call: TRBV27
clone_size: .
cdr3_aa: CASSLEVDSSTDTQYF

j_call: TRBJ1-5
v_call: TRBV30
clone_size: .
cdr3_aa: CAWGTDSNQPQHF

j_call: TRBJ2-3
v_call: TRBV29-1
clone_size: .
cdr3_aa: CSATFLGEGRTDTQYF

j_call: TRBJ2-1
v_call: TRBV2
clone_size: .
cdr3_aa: CASSEATGGPNEQFF

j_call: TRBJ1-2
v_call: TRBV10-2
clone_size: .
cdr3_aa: CASRPWGVDGYTF

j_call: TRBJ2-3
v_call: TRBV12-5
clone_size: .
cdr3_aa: CASSLWGNTDTQYF

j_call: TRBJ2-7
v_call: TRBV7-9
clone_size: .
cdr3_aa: CASSSSILGLAGLGEQYF

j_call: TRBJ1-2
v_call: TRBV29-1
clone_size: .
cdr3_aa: CSVEDRTEYGYTF

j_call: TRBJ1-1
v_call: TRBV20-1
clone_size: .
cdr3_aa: CSARGPGGHTEAFF

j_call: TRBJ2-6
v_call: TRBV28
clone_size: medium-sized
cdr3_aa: CASSLTNSGANVLTF

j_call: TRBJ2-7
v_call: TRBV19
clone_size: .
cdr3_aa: CASSPSGGSYEQYF

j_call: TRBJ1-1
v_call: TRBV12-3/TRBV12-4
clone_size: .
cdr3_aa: CASSFSPGGDTEAFF

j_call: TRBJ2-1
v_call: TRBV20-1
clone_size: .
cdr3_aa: CSARERDRSYNEQFF

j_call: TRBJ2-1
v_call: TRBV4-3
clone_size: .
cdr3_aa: CASSQDFGGSSYNEQFF

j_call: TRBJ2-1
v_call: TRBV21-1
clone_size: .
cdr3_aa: CASSKGQGPFYNEQFF